Below, 15 T cell receptor beta chains from the same sample are listed, as sequenced in a study of PD-1 blockade in classical Hodgkin lymphoma. Assay used: immunoSEQ multiplex PCR; TCRdb lists only in-frame clones, some missing. The table includes roughly 56,000 clones, 87% detected once. Noted time point: cycle 4 day 1 (C4D1), after 5 to 7 weeks of nivolumab. Each patient's relapse followed autologous stem cell transplantation, and brentuximab vedotin exposure varied. This sample comprised peripheral blood mononuclear cells (PBMCs), obtained before the fourth cycle of nivolumab. The origin of the receptors is a human donor with classical Hodgkin lymphoma.

The chain employs TRBV30 and TRBJ2-5; a weak D match, TRBD2 (6 bases). This CDR3 comprises 12 residues. Germline values: CDR1 GTSNPN, CDR2 SVGIG (reference sequence). Trimming took 5 bases from V and 2 from J, leaving 9 bases between them. CDR3 sequence (DNA): TGTGCCTGGGCCCGGGAGCAAGAGACCCAGTACTTC. Residues: CAWAREQETQYF.

V usage is TRBV5-1 and J usage is TRBJ2-3, with TRBD2 identical over 9 bases. Per the germline V gene, CDR1 is SGHRS and CDR2 is YFSETQ. This CDR3 spans 16 amino acids. V gave up 7 bases and J gave up 4 bases; unmatched junction bases: 13. CDR3 nucleotides: TGCGCCAGCGGGGCGGGAGGGCTCCCCGGCCCAGATACGCAGTATTTT. This sequence encodes CASGAGGLPGPDTQYF.

This rearrangement joins TRBV5-1 to TRBJ2-1, with D perhaps matching TRBD1 or TRBD2 (5 bases each). The CDR3 extends over 12 amino acids. Germline V CDR1 and CDR2: SGHRS, YFSETQ. The V and J ends lost 3 bases and 14 bases respectively, with 15 bases between them. The CDR3 DNA is TGCGCCAGCAGCTCCCAGGGAGAGGATAAGTTCTTC. Protein product: CASSSQGEDKFF.

This clone was observed a handful of times. The chain is built from TRBV28 and TRBJ2-5; TRBD1 matches at 8 bases. Germline V gene data show CDR1 as MDHEN and CDR2 as SYDVKM. V shed 7 bases, J shed 4 bases, and the junction held 11 bases outside the gene matches. The length of the CDR3 is 15 residues. The CDR3 region is CASNRQGYDLETQYF. The CDR3 DNA reads TGTGCCAGCAATCGACAGGGGTATGATTTAGAGACCCAGTACTTC.

This chain connects TRBV28 to TRBJ1-4, with D uncertain. The germline V and J ends were trimmed by 5 bases and 0 bases, with 10 bases remaining between them. Germline CDR1 and CDR2: MDHEN and SYDVKM. The CDR3 has 15 residues. The CDR3 bases are TGTGCCAGCAGTCTGGACCCAGCAACTAATGAAAAACTGTTTTTT. Its protein product is CASSLDPATNEKLFF.

CDR3 DNA sequence: TGTGCCAGCAGCCTGGGGACAGGGAATGAAAAACTGTTTTTT. Its translation is CASSLGTGNEKLFF. The chain uses TRBV7-9 and TRBJ1-4; 9 bases line up with TRBD1. Per the germline V gene, CDR1 is SEHNR and CDR2 is FQNEAQ (reference sequence). The CDR3 covers 14 residues. V gave up 5 bases and J gave up 5 bases; unmatched junction bases: 3.

The chain joins TRBV5-1 to TRBJ2-7; possibly TRBD1 or TRBD2 for D (5 bases each). Germline CDR1 reads SGHRS; CDR2 reads YFSETQ. The CDR3 runs to 13 residues. V gave up 3 bases and J gave up 4 bases, with 11 bases separating them. DNA for the CDR3: TGCGCCAGCAGCTCTGAGGGGTTTTACGAGCAGTACTTC. Translating gives CASSSEGFYEQYF.

This clone was observed once. The gene calls are TRBV19 and TRBJ1-1; D remains ambiguous. This CDR3 is 15 amino acids long. V lost 5 bases, J lost 1 base, and 14 bases lay in between. Germline CDR1 reads LNHDA; CDR2 reads SQIVND (reference sequence). CDR3 protein: CASSPRPVWNTEAFF. CDR3 DNA sequence: TGTGCCAGTAGTCCCCGGCCGGTATGGAACACTGAAGCTTTCTTT.

The chain recombines TRBV5-1 with TRBJ1-2, with TRBD1 identical over 7 bases. V dropped 5 bases and J dropped 5; count of bases not matched to a gene: 9. The CDR3 runs to 14 residues. Germline values: CDR1 SGHRS, CDR2 YFSETQ. The CDR3 reads CASSLPGQTYGYTF. The CDR3 DNA reads TGCGCCAGCAGTCTCCCGGGACAGACTTATGGCTACACCTTC.

V gene TRBV13 combines with J gene TRBJ2-1; 7 bases map to TRBD2. With V trimmed by 5 bases and J by 2 bases, 6 bases remained unmatched. This CDR3 comprises 15 residues. Per germline, CDR1 PRHDT and CDR2 FYEKMQ (reference sequence). The CDR3 here is CASSIAGVTYNEQFF. The CDR3 coding sequence is TGTGCCAGCAGCATCGCGGGGGTGACCTACAATGAGCAGTTCTTC.

The rearrangement joins TRBV7-9 to TRBJ2-7; 8 bases align to TRBD1. CDR3 size: 14 residues. CDR1 and CDR2 (germline): SEHNR, FQNEAQ (reference sequence). V trimming: 2 bases; J trimming: 3 bases; junction bases outside the gene matches: 3. CDR3 sequence (DNA): TGTGCCAGCAGCTTATCAGGGACAGGCTACGAGCAGTACTTC. It yields the protein CASSLSGTGYEQYF. Drawing the rest from reference TRBV7-9 and TRBJ2-7, the complete variable domain is DTGVSQNPRHKITKRGQNVTFRCDPISEHNRLYWYRQTLGQGPEFLTYFQNEAQLEKSRLLSDRFSAERPKGSFSTLEIQRTEQGDSAMYLCASSLSGTGYEQYFGPGTRLTVT.

The genes are TRBV5-1 and TRBJ2-1; 9 bases match TRBD1. With 3 bases clipped from V and 6 bases from J, the junction kept 7 bases outside the gene matches. The CDR3 is 15 amino acids. Looked up from germline, CDR1 is SGHRS and CDR2 is YFSETQ. For the CDR3, the DNA is TGCGCCAGCAGCTCTGGGACAGGGCGAACCAATGAGCAGTTCTTC. Residues: CASSSGTGRTNEQFF.

V and J are TRBV5-6 and TRBJ2-5; a possible D gene is TRBD1 (6 bases). Germline CDR1 SGHDT, CDR2 YYEEEE. The CDR3 loop spans 16 amino acids. The germline V and J ends were trimmed by 2 bases and 2 bases, with 16 bases remaining between them. The CDR3 nucleotides are TGTGCCAGCAGCTTCTGGGGCAGGGGACATCAAGAGACCCAGTACTTC. The encoded protein is CASSFWGRGHQETQYF.

This sequence joins TRBV5-1 and TRBJ2-5; D possibly uses TRBD1 or TRBD2 (5 bases each). This CDR3 region has 14 residues. The germline V and J ends were trimmed by 4 bases and 4 bases, with 14 bases remaining between them. Looked up from germline, CDR1 is SGHRS and CDR2 is YFSETQ. The CDR3 nucleotides are TGCGCCAGCAGCCCGGGACGTTCGCGAGAGACCCAGTACTTC. Translating it yields CASSPGRSRETQYF.

The chain joins TRBV7-9 to TRBJ1-2; D perhaps matches TRBD1 (6 bases). Per the germline V gene, CDR1 is SEHNR and CDR2 is FQNEAQ (reference sequence). Trimming pared 4 bases from V and 9 bases from J, leaving 18 bases between. The CDR3 is 14 residues long. The CDR3 DNA reads as TGTGCCAGCAGCTCATGGACAGAATTGGAGCGCTACACCTTC. It specifies CASSSWTELERYTF.